This T cell receptor beta chain was sequenced during a study of OX40 agonist ivuxolimab in advanced cancers. Study-level background: The patients' treatment was ivuxolimab, an agonistic anti-OX40 (CD134) antibody. Past anti-PD-1, anti-PD-L1 or anti-CTLA-4 therapy was accepted, and approximately 40% had received some.

Concerning this clone: The antigen is not known.

Using immunoSEQ multiplex PCR, the repertoire was profiled, and TCRdb retains in-frame clones only, with some absent. Of approximately 52,000 clones in the sample, 70% to 85% were seen once. Trimming stripped 8 bases from V and 2 bases from J, with 12 bases between. This CDR3 contains 14 residues. The germline gives CDR1 SNHLY, CDR2 FYNNEI. Points from the study as a whole: The work left the antigen specificity of expanded peripheral T cells undetermined. With doses of 0.1 to 3.0 mg/kg, CD4+ and CD8+ blood T cells had undergone clonal expansion by week 6.

The receptor comes from an adult with an advanced solid tumor such as melanoma, head and neck, liver or kidney cancer. This specimen was CD4+ or CD8+ T cells sorted from blood, taken in a trial of the OX40 agonist ivuxolimab. J is TRBJ2-2 and V is TRBV2; D possibly corresponds to TRBD1 (7 bases). This CDR3 reads CASRGTVNTGELFF. CDR3 in DNA: TGTGCCAGCCGGGGGACAGTCAACACCGGGGAGCTGTTTTTT.